A selection of T cell receptor beta chains follows, all from one sample in a study of cytomegalovirus exposure and HLA in healthy donors. Data came from immunoSEQ multiplex PCR; TCRdb stores just in-frame clones and leaves some out. The table records a few hundred thousand clones, less than 95% of them present only once. The material sequenced was PBMCs. Source of these receptors: a woman in her 30s in good health and CMV-seronegative. Each CDR3 is given with its conserved first and last residue. The D gene is left open where the match is weak. The listing skips clone size in some rows; elsewhere it reads once, few, many or a size class.

CDR3aa: CASSLEPGGRETQYF
CDR3nt: TGTGCCAGCAGCTTAGAACCAGGGGGCAGGGAGACCCAGTACTTC
j_gene: TRBJ2-5
v_gene: TRBV11-2
d_gene: TRBD1
len: 15
abundance: -

CDR3aa: CASSQGPTYEQYF
CDR3nt: TGTGCCAGCAGTCAGGGACCCACCTACGAGCAGTACTTC
j_gene: TRBJ2-7
v_gene: TRBV27
d_gene: -
len: 13
abundance: -

CDR3aa: CASSLGAGGAEETQYF
CDR3nt: TGTGCCAGCAGCTTAGGCGCGGGAGGAGCGGAGGAGACCCAGTACTTC
j_gene: TRBJ2-5
v_gene: TRBV7-8
d_gene: TRBD2
len: 16
abundance: -

CDR3aa: CASSAGQTGLAGAGLEQFF
CDR3nt: TGTGCCAGCAGCGCCGGACAGACCGGACTAGCGGGAGCGGGGTTGGAGCAGTTCTTC
j_gene: TRBJ2-1
v_gene: TRBV7-3
d_gene: TRBD2
len: 19
abundance: once

CDR3aa: CASSLSGGISYEQYF
CDR3nt: TGTGCCAGCAGCTTATCGGGCGGGATATCCTACGAGCAGTACTTC
j_gene: TRBJ2-7
v_gene: TRBV7-2
d_gene: -
len: 15
abundance: -

CDR3aa: CASTKREGYEQYF
CDR3nt: TGTGCCAGCACCAAGCGGGAGGGCTACGAGCAGTACTTC
j_gene: TRBJ2-7
v_gene: TRBV6-5
d_gene: TRBD2
len: 13
abundance: many

CDR3aa: CATSRDRGAQETQYF
CDR3nt: TGTGCCACCAGCAGAGATAGGGGTGCCCAAGAGACCCAGTACTTC
j_gene: TRBJ2-5
v_gene: TRBV15
d_gene: -
len: 15
abundance: -

CDR3aa: CASSLVLRGKSDTQYF
CDR3nt: TGTGCCAGCAGTTTAGTACTGAGGGGAAAGTCTGATACGCAGTATTTT
j_gene: TRBJ2-3
v_gene: TRBV27
d_gene: -
len: 16
abundance: -

CDR3aa: CASSLGPGRGVNQPQHF
CDR3nt: TGTGCCAGCAGCTTAGGTCCCGGCAGGGGAGTCAATCAGCCCCAGCATTTT
j_gene: TRBJ1-5
v_gene: TRBV7-6
d_gene: -
len: 17
abundance: -

CDR3aa: CASQTGNYEQYF
CDR3nt: TGTGCCAGCCAAACAGGGAACTACGAGCAGTACTTC
j_gene: TRBJ2-7
v_gene: TRBV2
d_gene: -
len: 12
abundance: -

CDR3aa: CASSQEGGWTGLAKNIQYF
CDR3nt: TGCGCCAGCAGCCAAGAAGGCGGGTGGACAGGACTAGCCAAAAACATTCAGTACTTC
j_gene: TRBJ2-4
v_gene: TRBV4-3
d_gene: TRBD1
len: 19
abundance: -

CDR3aa: CASTEVGLASNEQFF
CDR3nt: TGTGCCAGCACCGAAGTAGGCCTAGCGTCCAATGAGCAGTTCTTC
j_gene: TRBJ2-1
v_gene: TRBV28
d_gene: -
len: 15
abundance: -

CDR3aa: CASSPRLGLAGLQYF
CDR3nt: TGTGCCAGCAGCCCGAGGTTGGGACTAGCGGGGTTACAGTACTTC
j_gene: TRBJ2-7
v_gene: TRBV5-6
d_gene: TRBD2
len: 15
abundance: -

CDR3aa: CASSLGGATNQPQHF
CDR3nt: TGTGCCAGCAGCTTGGGGGGGGCCACCAATCAGCCCCAGCATTTT
j_gene: TRBJ1-5
v_gene: TRBV7-2
d_gene: -
len: 15
abundance: -

CDR3aa: CASSPSDRRNTGELFF
CDR3nt: TGTGCCAGCAGTCCAAGCGACAGGAGGAACACCGGGGAGCTGTTTTTT
j_gene: TRBJ2-2
v_gene: TRBV27
d_gene: -
len: 16
abundance: -

CDR3aa: CASSRPLAGYEQYF
CDR3nt: TGTGCCAGCAGCCGACCCCTGGCAGGCTACGAGCAGTACTTC
j_gene: TRBJ2-7
v_gene: TRBV5-5
d_gene: -
len: 14
abundance: -

CDR3aa: CASSSVLGDTQYF
CDR3nt: TGTGCCAGCAGTTCGGTCTTGGGGGATACGCAGTATTTT
j_gene: TRBJ2-3
v_gene: TRBV6-5
d_gene: -
len: 13
abundance: -

CDR3aa: CASSLQPHTGELFF
CDR3nt: TGTGCCAGCAGCTTACAGCCTCACACCGGGGAGCTGTTTTTT
j_gene: TRBJ2-2
v_gene: TRBV7-3
d_gene: -
len: 14
abundance: once

CDR3aa: CASSAGTSPTEELFF
CDR3nt: TGTGCCAGCAGCGCCGGGACTAGCCCGACGGAGGAGCTGTTTTTT
j_gene: TRBJ2-2
v_gene: TRBV9
d_gene: TRBD2
len: 15
abundance: -

CDR3aa: CSANTMGYTF
CDR3nt: TGCAGTGCTAACACAATGGGCTACACCTTC
j_gene: TRBJ1-2
v_gene: TRBV20-1
d_gene: -
len: 10
abundance: -

CDR3aa: CASSGGTSVIRPANEQFF
CDR3nt: TGTGCCAGCAGCGGCGGGACTAGCGTTATTCGGCCGGCCAATGAGCAGTTCTTC
j_gene: TRBJ2-1
v_gene: TRBV5-6
d_gene: TRBD2
len: 18
abundance: -

CDR3aa: CASSSRQGLNTGELFF
CDR3nt: TGTGCCAGCAGCTCACGACAGGGCCTGAACACCGGGGAGCTGTTTTTT
j_gene: TRBJ2-2
v_gene: TRBV11-3
d_gene: TRBD1
len: 16
abundance: -

CDR3aa: CASSLGGLSYNEQFF
CDR3nt: TGCGCCAGCAGCTTGGGAGGGCTATCCTACAATGAGCAGTTCTTC
j_gene: TRBJ2-1
v_gene: TRBV5-1
d_gene: -
len: 15
abundance: -

CDR3aa: CATSRDFAYEQYF
CDR3nt: TGTGCCACCAGCAGAGACTTTGCCTACGAGCAGTACTTC
j_gene: TRBJ2-7
v_gene: TRBV15
d_gene: -
len: 13
abundance: -

CDR3aa: CASRGGSSQRETQYF
CDR3nt: TGTGCCAGCAGAGGCGGGTCGAGCCAGAGAGAGACCCAGTACTTC
j_gene: TRBJ2-5
v_gene: TRBV11-2
d_gene: -
len: 15
abundance: -

CDR3aa: CASSFGAGRGYNEQFF
CDR3nt: TGCGCCAGCAGCTTCGGGGCGGGAAGAGGCTACAATGAGCAGTTCTTC
j_gene: TRBJ2-1
v_gene: TRBV5-1
d_gene: -
len: 16
abundance: -

CDR3aa: CASSLVNTGELFF
CDR3nt: TGCGCCAGCAGCCTCGTGAACACCGGGGAGCTGTTTTTT
j_gene: TRBJ2-2
v_gene: TRBV4-1
d_gene: -
len: 13
abundance: once

CDR3aa: CASSQDTLAGGSPYEQYF
CDR3nt: TGCGCCAGCAGCCAAGATACCCTAGCGGGAGGATCCCCCTACGAGCAGTACTTC
j_gene: TRBJ2-7
v_gene: TRBV4-1
d_gene: TRBD2
len: 18
abundance: -

CDR3aa: CASSPPLGGHGELFF
CDR3nt: TGTGCCAGCAGTCCCCCATTGGGGGGCCACGGGGAGCTGTTTTTT
j_gene: TRBJ2-2
v_gene: TRBV7-9
d_gene: -
len: 15
abundance: -

CDR3aa: CASSLAPGQGIYEQYF
CDR3nt: TGTGCCAGCAGCTTAGCCCCGGGACAGGGGATTTACGAGCAGTACTTC
j_gene: TRBJ2-7
v_gene: TRBV7-9
d_gene: TRBD1
len: 16
abundance: -

CDR3aa: CASGGVPGVGELFF
CDR3nt: TGTGCCAGCGGGGGGGTCCCCGGGGTCGGGGAGCTGTTTTTT
j_gene: TRBJ2-2
v_gene: TRBV9
d_gene: TRBD2
len: 14
abundance: -

CDR3aa: CASSLVLPPTDTQYF
CDR3nt: TGTGCCAGCAGCTTAGTACTACCTCCCACGGATACGCAGTATTTT
j_gene: TRBJ2-3
v_gene: TRBV7-2
d_gene: -
len: 15
abundance: -

CDR3aa: CSVGNRKNTGELFF
CDR3nt: TGCAGCGTTGGGAACAGGAAAAACACCGGGGAGCTGTTTTTT
j_gene: TRBJ2-2
v_gene: TRBV29-1
d_gene: -
len: 14
abundance: -

CDR3aa: CASSLGRQIQGPYGYTF
CDR3nt: TGTGCCAGCAGCTTAGGCCGCCAAATCCAGGGTCCTTACGGCTACACCTTC
j_gene: TRBJ1-2
v_gene: TRBV13
d_gene: -
len: 17
abundance: once

CDR3aa: CASSRDGVANYGYTF
CDR3nt: TGTGCCAGCAGTCGGGACGGAGTTGCTAACTATGGCTACACCTTC
j_gene: TRBJ1-2
v_gene: TRBV2
d_gene: -
len: 15
abundance: few

CDR3aa: CASSAKFSNTGELFF
CDR3nt: TGTGCCAGCAGCGCCAAGTTCAGCAACACCGGGGAGCTGTTTTTT
j_gene: TRBJ2-2
v_gene: TRBV7-6
d_gene: -
len: 15
abundance: -

CDR3aa: CASSLETEYNEQFF
CDR3nt: TGCGCCAGCAGCTTGGAAACAGAATACAATGAGCAGTTCTTC
j_gene: TRBJ2-1
v_gene: TRBV5-1
d_gene: -
len: 14
abundance: -

CDR3aa: CASSSTMGEQYF
CDR3nt: TGTGCCAGCAGCTCAACCATGGGAGAGCAGTACTTC
j_gene: TRBJ2-7
v_gene: TRBV7-2
d_gene: -
len: 12
abundance: -

CDR3aa: CASSQARDTNQPQHF
CDR3nt: TGTGCCAGCAGCCAAGCCCGGGACACAAATCAGCCCCAGCATTTT
j_gene: TRBJ1-5
v_gene: TRBV4-2
d_gene: -
len: 15
abundance: -

CDR3aa: CASSLVGRAQNTGELFF
CDR3nt: TGTGCCAGCAGCTTAGTGGGCAGGGCTCAGAACACCGGGGAGCTGTTTTTT
j_gene: TRBJ2-2
v_gene: TRBV7-9
d_gene: -
len: 17
abundance: -